The 5 T cell receptor beta chains below all came from one sample that was sequenced in a study of T cell changes during pregnancy in multiple sclerosis (dated by TCRdb to the late 2010s). Library generation was performed with the immunoSEQ multiplex PCR assay. TCRdb retrieved this table from immuneACCESS and kept in-frame rearrangements only. Not all clones are present; in checked studies, unresolved V genes account for under half, and no reason is known for the remainder. Within this sample are about 80,000 clones, with roughly 94% of them counted one time only. The ten largest account for around 3% of the sample. The sequences come from peripheral blood, collected before pregnancy. The receptor source for this set is a female donor with multiple sclerosis, enrolled in a pregnancy study.

This clone was seen just once. V is TRBV19 and J is TRBJ2-1, with 12 nucleotides matching TRBD2. The CDR3 extends over 16 amino acids. The V and J ends lost 4 bases and 7 bases, in that order; junction bases with no gene match: 8. Germline CDR1 is LNHDA and CDR2 is SQIVND (reference sequence). CDR3 sequence (DNA): TGTGCCAGTAGTAAATCCCCTAGCGGGAGGGGTAATGAGCAGTTCTTC. Residues: CASSKSPSGRGNEQFF.

V and J are TRBV28 and TRBJ2-7; TRBD1 matches at 9 bases. Germline V gene lookup returns CDR1 MDHEN and CDR2 SYDVKM. After removal of 10 bases from V and 2 bases from J, the junction contained 9 bases not matched to a gene. The CDR3 extends over 14 amino acids. Here the CDR3 reads CATGTGHPPYEQYF. The CDR3 DNA follows: TGTGCCACCGGGACAGGGCACCCCCCCTACGAGCAGTACTTC.

This clone was seen just once. V and J are TRBV19 and TRBJ1-5; perhaps TRBD1 as D (6 bases). V lost 8 bases to trimming and J lost 7 bases, with 18 bases between them. Germline V lookup: CDR1 LNHDA, CDR2 SQIVND (reference sequence). CDR3 length: 14 residues. CDR3 in amino acids: CASLKGGAGQPQHF. The CDR3 DNA is TGTGCCAGTCTTAAAGGGGGGGCGGGCCAGCCCCAGCATTTT. The full variable domain, its missing parts supplied by reference TRBV19 and TRBJ1-5, is DGGITQSPKYLFRKEGQNVTLSCEQNLNHDAMYWYRQDPGQGLRLIYYSQIVNDFQKGDIAEGYSVSREKKESFPLTVTSAQKNPTAFYLCASLKGGAGQPQHFGDGTRLSIL.

The chain recombines TRBV10-1 with TRBJ1-2; D is possibly TRBD1 (5 bases). CDR1 and CDR2 from the germline V gene are WNHNN and SYGVQD (reference sequence). This CDR3 has 14 amino acids. V was trimmed by 6 bases and J by 8 bases, leaving 19 bases between them. CDR3 amino acids: CASRNLARDKGYTF. Written as DNA, the CDR3 is TGCGCCAGCAGGAACCTCGCCAGGGATAAGGGCTACACCTTC.

The chain has TRBV5-1 and TRBJ2-5; D is undetermined. The V end was cut by 1 base, the J end by 5 bases, with 12 bases between. Per the germline V gene, CDR1 is SGHRS and CDR2 is YFSETQ. The CDR3 consists of 14 residues. CDR3 residues: CASSLSSSVETQYF. The CDR3 nucleotides read TGCGCCAGCAGCTTGTCGAGCTCGGTGGAGACCCAGTACTTC.